This T cell receptor (beta chain) was documented in a study of blood T cell repertoires in COVID-19. The germline CDR1 and CDR2 sequences are SGHVS and FQNEAQ. The ends were cut back, 0 bases at V and 4 bases at J, with 7 bases in the middle. The CDR3 runs to 14 residues. Libraries were prepared by immunoSEQ multiplex PCR; TCRdb keeps only in-frame clonotypes and omits some of them. The sample yields more than 250,000 clones, 75% to 90% seen once. Donors of Cohort 3 who recovered were those that had two negative PCRs, clearance, or symptom resolution. The sequenced sample consisted of PBMCs or T cells enriched from blood (not recorded which). This TCR was recovered from a man under 40 who had recovered from COVID-19. This rearrangement joins TRBV7-8 to TRBJ1-5; D gene unclear. CDR3 DNA sequence: TGTGCCAGCAGCTTAGCATCCGTTAATCAGCCCCAGCATTTT. Translating gives CASSLASVNQPQHF.